Listed here is a single TCR beta chain. Its matching antigen is unknown. Researchers ran the PCR with 60 Vbeta and 13 Jbeta primers. Per the original methods: A later analysis tallied tens of millions of unique TCR beta chains, about 9.9 million of them shared. Profiled with immunoSEQ multiplex PCR; TCRdb holds only in-frame clones, not every one. V, J and clone size were drawn from that table, and D and trimming were deduced from the DNA. The table shows some 200,000 clones, with roughly 79% occurring only once. The record originates from a study of cytomegalovirus exposure and HLA in healthy donors. Germline-derived CDR1 and CDR2 are GTSNPN and SVGIG (reference sequence). V dropped 2 bases and J dropped 0 bases, with 9 bases sitting between them. The CDR3 consists of 14 residues. Whole-study findings and limits: What TCR beta sequences reportedly achieved was accurate prediction of HLA-A and HLA-B alleles in most subjects. Upon later analysis, HLA-associated TCR beta chains proved more clonally expanded than other, equally common chains. TCR beta V- and J-gene trimming, according to a later analysis, was linked to a missense DCLRE1C variant.

The sample consisted of PBMCs. The V call is TRBV30, the J call TRBJ2-3; no definite D call. The sequence came from a woman aged 40 to 50 in good health and CMV-seronegative. The CDR3 region is CAWSRAPSTDTQYF. CDR3 bases: TGTGCCTGGAGTCGAGCACCTAGCACAGATACGCAGTATTTT. Filled out from reference TRBV30 and TRBJ2-3, the complete variable domain reads SQTIHQWPATLVQPVGSPLSLECTVEGTSNPNLYWYRQAAGRGLQLLFYSVGIGQISSEVPQNLSASRPQDRQFILSSKKLLLSDSGFYLCAWSRAPSTDTQYFGPGTRLTVL.